Sequencing of this TCR beta chain was carried out in a study of blood T cell repertoires in COVID-19. Overall study: The origin of the acute and convalescent COVID-19 samples was the United States, Italy and Spain. T cells, B-cell-depleted T cells, or PBMCs supplied cDNA or gDNA.

This clone showed up just a few times. Per the original data handling: Using reference gene primer amplification, nucleated cell counts were estimated. Libraries were prepared by immunoSEQ multiplex PCR; TCRdb keeps only in-frame clonotypes and omits some of them. V, J and clone size are those of that table, while D and trimming were read from the DNA. Counted here are under 170,000 clones, around 90% occurring once; the ten biggest clones make up about 4.2%. This CDR3 contains 15 residues. Trimming took off 6 bases at V and 7 bases at J, with 18 bases between the two ends. The V gene's germline CDR1 is SGHTA and CDR2 FQGNSA.

The sample comprised peripheral blood. This receptor was taken from a woman aged 60-70 years with active or convalescent COVID-19. This sequence joins TRBV7-2 and TRBJ2-2, with D possibly TRBD1 on 6 matching bases. The DNA for the CDR3 is TGTGCCAGCAGTCGACAGGCTGGAAGTCACGGGGAGCTGTTTTTT. Protein product: CASSRQAGSHGELFF.